These 3 T cell receptor beta chains originate from one sample sequenced in a study of graft-versus-host responses after intestinal transplantation. Produced via immunoSEQ multiplex PCR; TCRdb's table is partial and in-frame only. The sample has 13,000 to 15,000 clones, 33% seen once. Co-plated with roughly 200,000 CFSE-labeled responder cells were roughly 200,000 irradiated, violet-dye-labeled stimulator cells. The sequencing here drew on alloreactive CD8+ T cells from a mixed lymphocyte reaction culture, taken before intestinal transplant. Subset reported: CFSE-low proliferating T cells sorted from approximately 6-day pre-transplant mixed lymphocyte reaction (GvH or HvG direction). The origin of the receptors is a human patient who received an intestinal transplant.

This clone was seen more than once but under ten times. The chain recombines TRBV4-1 with TRBJ1-2, with 9 bases that match TRBD1. This CDR3 contains 15 residues. The germline CDR1 and CDR2 sequences are MGHRA and YSYEKL. V dropped 4 bases and J dropped 8; count of bases not matched to a gene: 11. The CDR3 loop is CASSPYTGGENGYTF. DNA for the CDR3: TGCGCCAGCAGCCCCTACACAGGGGGCGAGAACGGCTACACCTTC.

The sample holds a few counts of this clone. The chain employs TRBV27 and TRBJ2-3, with TRBD2 matching 13 bases. The length of the CDR3 is 14 residues. Germline-derived CDR1 and CDR2 are MNHEY and SMNVEV (reference sequence). Trimming cost V 5 bases and J 8 bases; bases outside gene matches: 4. The DNA for the CDR3 is TGTGCCAGCAGTCTGACTAGCGGGGGGTTTACGCAGTATTTT. This translates into CASSLTSGGFTQYF.

The V and J genes are TRBV27 and TRBJ2-7, with 8 bases aligning to TRBD2. V was pared by 8 bases and J by 4 bases, with 16 bases of the junction left unmatched. Germline V CDR1 and CDR2: MNHEY, SMNVEV (reference sequence). The CDR3 is 16 amino acids. CDR3 residues: CASGPPLSGGFYEQYF. For the CDR3, the DNA is TGTGCCAGCGGCCCCCCTCTCAGCGGGGGTTTTTACGAGCAGTACTTC.